This TCR beta chain was captured by sequencing in a study of cytomegalovirus exposure and HLA in healthy donors. About the study: Earlier, almost 120 million unique TCR beta sequences were recovered from 200 million or so T cells by an analysis.

On this clone: The antigen is not known.

Germline CDR1 reads SGDLS; CDR2 reads YYNGEE. The CDR3 loop spans 14 amino acids. Trimming stripped 3 bases from V and 2 bases from J, with 12 bases between. Primers for the PCR totalled 60 Vbeta and 13 Jbeta. Clones were read by immunoSEQ multiplex PCR, and TCRdb kept only the in-frame ones, dropping some. Recorded here are around 75,000 clones; the top ten clones represent 0.83%. The study's findings and limits: Listed as cytomegalovirus-associated were 150 or so TCR beta chains.

This TCR was sampled from a boy younger than 18 in good health and CMV-seronegative. The chain carries TRBV9 and TRBJ2-7, with a weak D call TRBD1 (6 bases). The sequenced sample was PBMCs. DNA for the CDR3: TGTGCCAGCAGCGGGACAGAATACGCCTACGAGCAGTACTTC. The encoded protein is CASSGTEYAYEQYF. Full variable domain (rest looked up from reference TRBV9 and TRBJ2-7): DSGVTQTPKHLITATGQRVTLRCSPRSGDLSVYWYQQSLDQGLQFLIQYYNGEERAKGNILERFSAQQFPDLHSELNLSSLELGDSALYFCASSGTEYAYEQYFGPGTRLTVT.